This T cell receptor beta chain was found in a study of cytomegalovirus exposure and HLA in healthy donors. Study-level findings and limits: Across donors, sequencing depth was assumed by presence/absence analyses to be roughly uniform. In vitro confirmation showed three CMV-associated chains to be CMV antigen specific.

Vbeta (60) and Jbeta (13) primers were used in the PCR. Clones were read by immunoSEQ multiplex PCR, and TCRdb kept only the in-frame ones, dropping some. This table has approximately 190,000 clones, roughly 80% appearing once. A remark on this clone: Its antigen remains unidentified.

Trimming removed 6 bases from V and 7 bases from J, with 12 bases in between. The CDR3 sequence is 12 residues long. Germline values: CDR1 MNHNS, CDR2 SASEGT. The chain uses TRBV6-1 and TRBJ1-1; D is possibly TRBD1 (6 bases). Material for sequencing was PBMCs. The clonotype comes from a woman aged 50 to 60 in good health and CMV-seropositive. The CDR3 coding sequence is TGTGCCAGCAGCACTACAGGGAGTGAAGCTTTCTTT. This encodes CASSTTGSEAFF.